The present entry profiles one T cell receptor (beta chain) with its context. Original processing notes: The authors estimated nucleated cell counts from reference gene primer amplification. Produced via immunoSEQ multiplex PCR; TCRdb's table is partial and in-frame only. From that table come the V and J calls and clone size; the DNA was used to work out D and trimming. The table has 35,000 to 55,000 clones, roughly 89% seen once. This entry belongs to a study of blood T cell repertoires in COVID-19. Background on the study: Researchers got acute and convalescent COVID-19 samples from the United States, Italy and Spain. In each case, the material was cDNA or gDNA derived from T cells, B-cell-depleted T cells, or PBMCs.

This receptor was taken from a man aged 55 to 70 with active COVID-19. Material: peripheral blood.

As DNA, the CDR3 is TGTGCCAGCCAGCGGGACAGGGATGAAAAACTGTTTTTT. Protein product: CASQRDRDEKLFF. The rearrangement links TRBV28 to TRBJ1-4, with 9 bases fitting TRBD1. Unmatched junction bases numbered 4, after V lost 8 bases and J lost 6 bases. Per germline, CDR1 MDHEN and CDR2 SYDVKM. The CDR3 totals 13 residues. The whole variable domain, remainder taken from reference TRBV28 and TRBJ1-4, is DVKVTQSSRYLVKRTGEKVFLECVQDMDHENMFWYRQDPGLGLRLIYFSYDVKMKEKGDIPEGYSVSREKKERFSLILESASTNQTSMYLCASQRDRDEKLFFGSGTQLSVL.